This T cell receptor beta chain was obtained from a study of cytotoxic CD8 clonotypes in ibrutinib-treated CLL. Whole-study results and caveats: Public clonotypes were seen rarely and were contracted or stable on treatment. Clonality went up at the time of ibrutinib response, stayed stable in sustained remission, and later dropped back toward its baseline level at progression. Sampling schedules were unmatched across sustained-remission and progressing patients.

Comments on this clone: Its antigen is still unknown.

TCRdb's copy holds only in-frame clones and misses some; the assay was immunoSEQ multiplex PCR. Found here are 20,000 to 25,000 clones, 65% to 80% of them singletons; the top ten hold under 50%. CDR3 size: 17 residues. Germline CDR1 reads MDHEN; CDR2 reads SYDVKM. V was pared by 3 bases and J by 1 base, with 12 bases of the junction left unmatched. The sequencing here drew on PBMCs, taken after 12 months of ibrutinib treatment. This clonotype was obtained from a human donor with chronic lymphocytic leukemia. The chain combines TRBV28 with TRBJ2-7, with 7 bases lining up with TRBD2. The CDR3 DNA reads TGTGCCAGCAGTTTCCAAGGAGGAGGGAGGGGATCCTACGAGCAGTACTTC. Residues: CASSFQGGGRGSYEQYF.